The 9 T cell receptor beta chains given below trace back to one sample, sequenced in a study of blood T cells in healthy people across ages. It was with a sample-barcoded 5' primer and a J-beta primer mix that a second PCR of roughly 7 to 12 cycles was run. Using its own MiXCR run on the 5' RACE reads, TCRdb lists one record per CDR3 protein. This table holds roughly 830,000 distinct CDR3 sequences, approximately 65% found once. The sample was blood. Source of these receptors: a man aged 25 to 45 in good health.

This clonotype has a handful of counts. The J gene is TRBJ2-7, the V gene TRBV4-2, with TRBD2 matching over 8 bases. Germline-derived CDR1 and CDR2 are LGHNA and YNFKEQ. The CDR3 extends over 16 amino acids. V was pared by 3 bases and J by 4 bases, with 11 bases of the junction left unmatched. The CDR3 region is CASSQEGSGTPYEQYF. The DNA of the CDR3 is TGTGCCAGCAGCCAGGAAGGTAGCGGGACACCATACGAGCAGTACTTC.

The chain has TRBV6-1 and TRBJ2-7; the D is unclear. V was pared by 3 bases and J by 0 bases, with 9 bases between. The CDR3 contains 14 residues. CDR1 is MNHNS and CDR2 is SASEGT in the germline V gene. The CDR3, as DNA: TGTGCCAGCAGTGAGGACGGAACCTCCTACGAGCAGTACTTC. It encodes CASSEDGTSYEQYF.

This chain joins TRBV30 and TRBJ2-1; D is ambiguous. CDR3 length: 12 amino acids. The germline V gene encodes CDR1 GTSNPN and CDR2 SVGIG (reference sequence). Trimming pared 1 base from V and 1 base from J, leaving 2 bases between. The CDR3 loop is CAWSGSYNEQFF. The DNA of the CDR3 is TGTGCCTGGAGTGGGTCCTACAATGAGCAGTTCTTC. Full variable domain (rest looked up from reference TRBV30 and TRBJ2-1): SQTIHQWPATLVQPVGSPLSLECTVEGTSNPNLYWYRQAAGRGLQLLFYSVGIGQISSEVPQNLSASRPQDRQFILSSKKLLLSDSGFYLCAWSGSYNEQFFGPGTRLTVL.

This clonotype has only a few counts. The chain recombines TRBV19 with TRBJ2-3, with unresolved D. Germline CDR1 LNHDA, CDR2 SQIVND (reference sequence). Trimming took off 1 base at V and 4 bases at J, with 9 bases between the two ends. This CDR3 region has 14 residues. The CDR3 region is CASSIARAPDTQYF. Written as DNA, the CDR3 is TGTGCCAGTAGTATAGCCCGGGCCCCAGATACGCAGTATTTT.

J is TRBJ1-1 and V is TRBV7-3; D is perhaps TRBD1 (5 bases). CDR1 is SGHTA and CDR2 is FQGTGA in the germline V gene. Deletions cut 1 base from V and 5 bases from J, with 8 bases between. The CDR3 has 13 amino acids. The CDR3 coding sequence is TGTGCCAGCAGCTTAAATAGGGGAACTGAAGCTTTCTTT. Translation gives CASSLNRGTEAFF.

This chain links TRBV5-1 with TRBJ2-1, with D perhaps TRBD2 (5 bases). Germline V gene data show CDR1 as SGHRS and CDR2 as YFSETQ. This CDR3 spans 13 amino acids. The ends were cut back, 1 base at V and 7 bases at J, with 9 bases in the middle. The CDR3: CASSLLRENEQFF. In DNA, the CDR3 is TGCGCCAGCAGCTTGCTGAGGGAAAATGAGCAGTTCTTC.

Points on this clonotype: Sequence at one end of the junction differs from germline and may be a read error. The CDR3 DNA follows: TGTGCCTGCTCACTTGACGTGAACACTGAAGCTTTCTTT. This gives the protein CACSLDVNTEAFF. The J gene is TRBJ1-1, the V gene TRBV18; D gene unclear. CDR3 length: 13 residues. The germline V gene encodes CDR1 KGHSH and CDR2 LQKENI.

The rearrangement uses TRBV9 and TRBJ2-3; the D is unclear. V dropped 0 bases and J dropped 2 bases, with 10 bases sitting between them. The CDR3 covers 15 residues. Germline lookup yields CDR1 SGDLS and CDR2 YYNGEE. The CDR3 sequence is CASSVDSRYTDTQYF. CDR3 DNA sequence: TGTGCCAGCAGCGTAGATAGTAGATACACAGATACGCAGTATTTT.

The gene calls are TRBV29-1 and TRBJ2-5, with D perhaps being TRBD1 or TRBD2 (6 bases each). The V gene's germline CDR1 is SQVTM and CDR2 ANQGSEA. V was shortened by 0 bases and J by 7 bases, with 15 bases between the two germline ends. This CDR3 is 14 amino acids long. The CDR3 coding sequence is TGCAGCGTTGAAGATCCGCCCGGGGGCCGGACCCAGTACTTC. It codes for CSVEDPPGGRTQYF.